These 21 T cell receptor beta chains originate from one sample sequenced in a study of blood T cell repertoires in COVID-19. Assay used: immunoSEQ multiplex PCR; TCRdb lists only in-frame clones, some missing. The sample holds roughly 100,000 clones, approximately 84% seen once. Sequences were obtained from peripheral blood. The receptor set was obtained from a woman aged 60-75 years with acute or convalescent COVID-19.

The rearrangement joins TRBV10-1 to TRBJ1-3, with TRBD1 as a possible D gene (5 bases). Germline loops: CDR1 WNHNN, CDR2 SYGVQD (reference sequence). V was shortened by 4 bases and J by 0 bases, with 7 bases between the two germline ends. This CDR3 comprises 14 residues. CDR3 protein: CASSGQNSGNTIYF. The CDR3 DNA is TGCGCCAGCAGTGGACAGAACTCTGGAAACACCATATATTTT.

This clone was recorded a few times. This chain links TRBV5-4 with TRBJ2-1; a possible D gene is TRBD2 (7 bases). CDR1 is SGHNT and CDR2 is YYREEE in the germline V gene (reference sequence). The germline V and J ends were trimmed by 4 bases and 4 bases, with 18 bases remaining between them. This CDR3 spans 16 amino acids. CDR3 region: CASSQGKTSAYNEQFF. CDR3 nucleotides: TGTGCCAGCAGCCAGGGGAAAACTAGCGCGTACAATGAGCAGTTCTTC.

J is TRBJ1-4 and V is TRBV7-2, with a possible D match to TRBD1 (5 bases). The germline CDR1 and CDR2 sequences are SGHTA and FQGNSA. This CDR3 is built from 14 residues. V was cut by 5 bases and J by 8 bases, with 15 bases left in between. The chain's CDR3 is CASSPGRGREKLFF. For the CDR3, the DNA is TGTGCCAGCAGCCCAGGACGGGGGAGGGAAAAACTGTTTTTT.

V is TRBV5-4 and J is TRBJ1-1, with no clear D. This CDR3 contains 14 residues. Germline CDR1 reads SGHNT; CDR2 reads YYREEE (reference sequence). Trimming removed 4 bases at V and 1 base at J, with 11 bases between. CDR3 in amino acids: CASSDSVRNTEAFF. The DNA for the CDR3 is TGTGCCAGCAGCGACTCAGTGAGGAACACTGAAGCTTTCTTT.

V is TRBV7-2 and J is TRBJ2-7, with 9 bases lining up with TRBD2. V shed 4 bases and J 3 bases; nucleotides not matched to a gene: 10. Germline V gives CDR1 SGHTA, CDR2 FQGNSA. This CDR3 is 16 amino acids long. Here the CDR3 reads CASSYPGLAGHYEQYF. The CDR3 DNA is TGTGCCAGCAGCTACCCGGGGCTAGCGGGACACTACGAGCAGTACTTC.

This rearrangement joins TRBV11-2 to TRBJ1-1; 12 bases match TRBD1. This CDR3 has 16 amino acids. The germline CDR1 and CDR2 sequences are SGHAT and FQNNGV. V lost 5 bases and J lost 6; bases outside the gene matches: 10. CDR3 in amino acids: CASSNRDRGRLAEAFF. CDR3 nucleotide sequence: TGTGCCAGCAGCAACCGGGACAGGGGGCGCCTCGCTGAAGCTTTCTTT.

The CDR3 coding sequence is TGTGCCAGCAGTAGGTCAGGGCTTAATCAGCCCCAGCATTTT. Amino acid sequence: CASSRSGLNQPQHF. The rearrangement links TRBV6-5 to TRBJ1-5, with a tentative D call TRBD1 (5 bases). This CDR3 comprises 14 residues. Between the trimmed V and J ends, which lost 5 bases and 4 bases, there was a span of 12 bases. CDR1 and CDR2 from the germline V gene are MNHEY and SVGAGI.

This chain uses TRBV29-1 with TRBJ1-1, with 9 bases identical to TRBD1. The germline V gene has CDR1 SQVTM and CDR2 ANQGSEA. V lost 6 bases, J lost 5 bases, and 10 bases stayed unmatched. The CDR3 is 14 residues long. CDR3 DNA: TGCAGCGTCACACAGGGGGCATTGTGGACTGAAGCTTTCTTT. Translating it yields CSVTQGALWTEAFF.

The V gene is TRBV5-8, the J gene TRBJ1-5; 11 nucleotides align to TRBD1. The J segment lost 4 bases and the V segment lost 4 bases, leaving 4 bases of the junction unmatched. The germline V gene has CDR1 SGHTS and CDR2 YDEGEE. This CDR3 has 15 amino acids. The CDR3 bases are TGTGCCAGCAGCCCGGGACAGGGGGGGAATCAGCCCCAGCATTTT. Protein product: CASSPGQGGNQPQHF.

This clone came up once. This CDR3 is CASSQASLGNTIYF. The CDR3 bases are TGCGCCAGCAGCCAGGCGTCGTTAGGAAACACCATATATTTT. The rearrangement links TRBV5-1 to TRBJ1-3; D call uncertain. The CDR3 sequence is 14 residues long. Germline-derived CDR1 and CDR2 are SGHRS and YFSETQ. Trimming took off 4 bases at V and 4 bases at J, with 12 bases between the two ends.

The rearrangement links TRBV5-1 to TRBJ2-6; D may be TRBD2 (5 bases). The V gene's germline CDR1 is SGHRS and CDR2 YFSETQ. Deletions cut 1 base from V and 2 bases from J, with 7 bases between. The length of the CDR3 is 15 residues. CDR3 in amino acids: CASSLMGAGANVLTF. Here the CDR3 DNA reads TGCGCCAGCAGCTTGATGGGAGCTGGGGCCAACGTCCTGACTTTC.

V usage is TRBV5-4 and J usage is TRBJ2-5; 12 bases line up with TRBD2. This CDR3 has 16 residues. CDR1 and CDR2 from the germline V gene are SGHNT and YYREEE (reference sequence). V trimming: 4 bases; J trimming: 2 bases; junction bases outside the gene matches: 6. The CDR3 region has the DNA TGTGCCAGCAGCGCCCGGACTAGCGGGGTACAAGAGACCCAGTACTTC. Translation gives CASSARTSGVQETQYF.

J is TRBJ1-2 and V is TRBV5-4, with 9 bases aligning to TRBD1. Trimming at V came to 2 bases and at J to 5 bases, leaving 7 bases not matched to a gene. This CDR3 has 15 amino acids. Germline CDR1 SGHNT, CDR2 YYREEE (reference sequence). The chain's CDR3 is CASSFLNGTGYGYTF. For the CDR3, the DNA is TGTGCCAGCAGCTTCTTGAACGGGACAGGGTATGGCTACACCTTC.

The rearrangement uses TRBV6-5 and TRBJ1-1; weak D call: TRBD1 (5 bases). V was trimmed by 10 bases and J by 1 base, leaving 13 bases between them. The CDR3 spans 13 residues. CDR1 and CDR2 (germline): MNHEY, SVGAGI. DNA for the CDR3: TGTGCCACATCAGGGACTTCGAACACTGAAGCTTTCTTT. This codes for CATSGTSNTEAFF.

The rearrangement links TRBV25-1 to TRBJ2-2, with D possibly being TRBD2 (6 bases). This CDR3 comprises 15 residues. V was pared by 3 bases and J by 8 bases, with 16 bases between. Germline V gene data show CDR1 as MGHDK and CDR2 as SYGVNS. CDR3 protein: CASSDLRRGTGELFF. In DNA form, the CDR3 reads TGTGCCAGCAGTGACCTACGGAGGGGCACGGGGGAGCTGTTTTTT.

This clone was observed a single time. J is TRBJ2-7 and V is TRBV6-5; 10 bases align to TRBD2. The V gene's germline CDR1 is MNHEY and CDR2 SVGAGI. This CDR3 region has 15 residues. The trim removed 6 bases at V and 0 bases at J, leaving 5 bases unmatched. DNA for the CDR3: TGTGCCAGCAGCCGCAGCGGGGGGGGCTCCTACGAGCAGTACTTC. This codes for CASSRSGGGSYEQYF.

The J gene is TRBJ2-7, the V gene TRBV25-1, with 11 nucleotides matching TRBD1. Per the germline V gene, CDR1 is MGHDK and CDR2 is SYGVNS. CDR3 size: 15 residues. The J segment lost 5 bases and the V segment lost 4 bases, leaving 7 bases of the junction unmatched. CDR3 nucleotide sequence: TGTGCCAGCAGTGGGTGGACAGGGGGCTGGGACGAGCAGTACTTC. As protein: CASSGWTGGWDEQYF.

This chain uses TRBV29-1 with TRBJ2-1; 8 bases are a match to TRBD2. The V gene's germline CDR1 is SQVTM and CDR2 ANQGSEA. The V gene end was trimmed by 2 bases and the J gene end by 0 bases; junction bases not matched to a gene: 6. The CDR3 totals 16 residues. DNA for the CDR3: TGCAGCGTTGAAACGGGGCTAGCGGGCTCCTACAATGAGCAGTTCTTC. This translates into CSVETGLAGSYNEQFF.

The rearrangement joins TRBV28 to TRBJ2-7, with 9 nucleotides matching TRBD2. CDR1 MDHEN and CDR2 SYDVKM come from the germline V gene. The CDR3 has 13 residues. V trimming: 6 bases; J trimming: 6 bases; junction bases outside the gene matches: 6. DNA of the CDR3: TGTGCCAGCAGCTCGCTAGCGGGAATCGAGCAGTACTTC. Its protein is CASSSLAGIEQYF.

This clone has a single count. This chain uses TRBV6-5 with TRBJ1-5; D uncertain. Germline CDR1 MNHEY, CDR2 SVGAGI. The V end was cut by 7 bases, the J end by 3 bases, with 13 bases between. The CDR3 has 14 residues. CDR3 loop: CASILGRNNQPQHF. DNA of the CDR3: TGTGCCAGCATACTAGGGAGAAACAATCAGCCCCAGCATTTT.

The V call is TRBV5-4, the J call TRBJ1-2; D unresolved. Trimming stripped 2 bases from V and 6 bases from J, with 17 bases between. In germline, CDR1 is SGHNT, CDR2 YYREEE (reference sequence). The CDR3 covers 15 residues. The CDR3 protein is CASSFVATEVDGYTF. CDR3 DNA: TGTGCCAGCAGCTTCGTAGCGACGGAAGTGGATGGCTACACCTTC.